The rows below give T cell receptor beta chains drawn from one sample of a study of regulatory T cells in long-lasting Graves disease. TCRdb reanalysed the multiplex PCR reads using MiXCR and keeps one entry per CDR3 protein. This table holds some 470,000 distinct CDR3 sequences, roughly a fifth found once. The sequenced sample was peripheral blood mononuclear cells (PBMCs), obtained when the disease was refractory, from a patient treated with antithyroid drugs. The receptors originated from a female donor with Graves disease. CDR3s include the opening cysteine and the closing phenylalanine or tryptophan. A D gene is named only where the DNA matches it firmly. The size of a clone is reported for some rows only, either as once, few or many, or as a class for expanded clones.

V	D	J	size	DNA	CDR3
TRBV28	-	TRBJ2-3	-	TGTGCCAGCAGTTTAGGGACCCAAAGCACAGATACGCAGTATTTT	CASSLGTQSTDTQYF
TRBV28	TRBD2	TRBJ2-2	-	TGTGCCAGCAGTTTATCCCTCCACACTAGCGGGAGAAACACCGGGGAGCTGTTTTTT	CASSLSLHTSGRNTGELFF
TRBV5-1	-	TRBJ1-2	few	TGCGCCAGCAGCTTGGCCGGGCCAGGGGATGGCTACACCTTC	CASSLAGPGDGYTF
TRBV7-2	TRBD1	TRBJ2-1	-	TGTGCCAGCAGCTCTGGACAGGGGGCTACTGTATCGGAACGAGCAGTTGGGCAGTTCTTC	CASSSGQGATVSERAVGQFF
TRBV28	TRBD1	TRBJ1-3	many	TGTGCCAGCAGTCCAGGGACAGGGGCCTACTCTGGAAACACCATATATTTT	CASSPGTGAYSGNTIYF
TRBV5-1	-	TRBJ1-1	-	TGCGCCAGCAGCTCTCCACCCGACACTGAAGCTTTCTTT	CASSSPPDTEAFF
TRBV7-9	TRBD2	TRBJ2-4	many	TGTGCCAGCAGCTTAGCAGGGCGGGAGCTATCGTTC	CASSLAGRELSF
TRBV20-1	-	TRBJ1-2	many	TGCAGTGCCACCCCCGAAGGAGTCGGCTACACCTTC	CSATPEGVGYTF
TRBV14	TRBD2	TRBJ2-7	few	TGTGCCAGCAGCCGGACTAGCGGGAGATCGCTCGAGCAGTACTTC	CASSRTSGRSLEQYF
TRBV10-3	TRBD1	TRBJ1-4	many	TGTGCCATCAGTGAGTCGCCAGGGGGCCGTGGTAATGAAAAACTGTTTTTT	CAISESPGGRGNEKLFF
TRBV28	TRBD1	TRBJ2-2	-	TGTGCCAGCAGTTTATTTGCCCGACAGGGCGGCACCGGGGAGCTGTTTTTT	CASSLFARQGGTGELFF
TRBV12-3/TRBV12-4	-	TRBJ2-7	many	TGTGCCAGCAGTTTCGCAGGGGCATACGAGCAGTACTTC	CASSFAGAYEQYF
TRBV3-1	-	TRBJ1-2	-	TGTGCCAGCAGCCAAGATGGCGGGCACTATGGCTACACCTTC	CASSQDGGHYGYTF
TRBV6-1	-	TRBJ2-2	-	TGTGCCAGCACCTTCCCCAGGGGAAGCGGGGAGCTGTTTTTT	CASTFPRGSGELFF
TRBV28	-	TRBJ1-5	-	TGTGCCAGCAGTTTCCCCCTCCGGGGACAGCCCCAGCATTTT	CASSFPLRGQPQHF
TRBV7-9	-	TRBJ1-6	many	TGTACCAGCAGCCCCCGAGGGATGGATGGTTCACCCCTCCACTTT	CTSSPRGMDGSPLHF
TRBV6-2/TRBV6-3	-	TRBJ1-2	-	TGTGCCAGCAGTTACATGGGGGCGGACTATGGCTACACCTTC	CASSYMGADYGYTF
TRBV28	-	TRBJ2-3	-	TGTGCCAGCAGTTTGGGGGGAGGACACACAGATACGCAGTATTTT	CASSLGGGHTDTQYF
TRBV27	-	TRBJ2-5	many	TGTGCCAGCAGTTTGGGGACCCGGGAGACCCAGTACTTC	CASSLGTRETQYF
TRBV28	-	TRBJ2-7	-	TGTGCCAGCAGTTTACCTGACGGCTACTACGAGCAGTACTTC	CASSLPDGYYEQYF
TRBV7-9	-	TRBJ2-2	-	TGTGCCAGCAGCCCAAAATACAGGGTTACCGGGGAGCTGTTTTTT	CASSPKYRVTGELFF
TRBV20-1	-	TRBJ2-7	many	TGCAGTGCTAGCCTCCCGGGGGCGAGGGGGGGCTACGAGCAGTACTTC	CSASLPGARGGYEQYF
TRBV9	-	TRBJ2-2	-	TGTGCCAGCAGCGGTCGACGACAGGTTAACACCGGGGAGCTGTTTTTT	CASSGRRQVNTGELFF
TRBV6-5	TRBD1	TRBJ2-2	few	TGTGCCAGCAGTTACTCAGGACAGGGGGTTAAGACCGGGGAGCTGTTTTTT	CASSYSGQGVKTGELFF
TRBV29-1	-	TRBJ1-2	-	TGCAGCGTTGCCGGGGGGGACTATGGCCACACCTTC	CSVAGGDYGHTF
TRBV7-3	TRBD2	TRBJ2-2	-	TGTGCCAGCAGCTGGGGACTAGCGGGCACCGGGGAGCTGTTTTTT	CASSWGLAGTGELFF
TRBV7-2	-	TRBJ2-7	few	TGTGCCAGCAGCTTCCACGGGAGCCGGGAGCAGTACTTC	CASSFHGSREQYF
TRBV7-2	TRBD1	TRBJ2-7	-	TGTGCCAGCAGCGCGACAGGGAACCTCTACGAGCAGTACTTC	CASSATGNLYEQYF
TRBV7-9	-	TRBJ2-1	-	TGTGCCAGCAGCTTAGCTGGGACACACTACAATGAGCAGTTCTTC	CASSLAGTHYNEQFF
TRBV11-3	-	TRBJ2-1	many	TGTGCCAGCAGCCGCGGTGGCAATGAGCAGTTCTTC	CASSRGGNEQFF
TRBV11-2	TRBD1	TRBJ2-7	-	TGTGCCAGCACCCCGGGACAGGCCCTTGGAGAGCAGTACTTC	CASTPGQALGEQYF
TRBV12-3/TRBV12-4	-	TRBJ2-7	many	TGTGCCAGCAGTGACCCACCGACAGGTATCTACGAGCAGTACTTC	CASSDPPTGIYEQYF
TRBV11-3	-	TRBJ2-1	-	TGTGCCAGCAGCTTTCAAGTTAGCTCCTACAATGAGCAGTTCTTC	CASSFQVSSYNEQFF
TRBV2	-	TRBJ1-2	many	TGTGCCAGCGAGCGGGACCTTAACTATGGCTACACCTTC	CASERDLNYGYTF
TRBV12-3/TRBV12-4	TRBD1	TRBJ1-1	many	TGTGCCAGCAGTTTGGGACAGCCTACCCCCAATGAAGCTTTCTTT	CASSLGQPTPNEAFF
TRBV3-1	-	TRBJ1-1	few	TGTGCCAGCAGCCCCCGGGACGCAAGGAACACTGAAGCTTTCTTT	CASSPRDARNTEAFF
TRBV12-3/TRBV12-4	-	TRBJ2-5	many	TGTGCCAGCAGTACCCGCGGCCTAAGTGGAACCCAGTACTTC	CASSTRGLSGTQYF
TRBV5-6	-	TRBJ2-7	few	TGTGCCAGCAGAGGCCTCCTCTACGAGCAGTACTTC	CASRGLLYEQYF
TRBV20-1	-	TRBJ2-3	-	TGCAGTGCTAGATGGTCGGCGGGGGCTAGCACAGATACGCAGTATTTT	CSARWSAGASTDTQYF
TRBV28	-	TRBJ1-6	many	TGTGCCAGCAGTTTCACCCCGGGAGGGACCTATAATTCACCCCTCCACTTT	CASSFTPGGTYNSPLHF
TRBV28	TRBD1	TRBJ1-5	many	TGTGCCAGCAGCGACAGGGTGGAACAGCCCCAGCATTTT	CASSDRVEQPQHF
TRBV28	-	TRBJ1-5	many	TGTGCCAGCAGTGCCGGACAGAGCAATCAGCCCCAGCATTTT	CASSAGQSNQPQHF
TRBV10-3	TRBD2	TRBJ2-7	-	TGTGCCATCACCGCTAGCGGGGCCGGGAACCACGAGCAGTACTTC	CAITASGAGNHEQYF
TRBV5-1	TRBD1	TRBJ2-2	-	TGCGCCAGCAGCTTGGCCCGGGGGGACAGGGCGAACACCGGGGAGCTGTTTTTT	CASSLARGDRANTGELFF
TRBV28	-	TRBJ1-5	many	TGTGCCAGCAGTTTTCAGGACAGCAATAGCAATCAGCCCCAGCATTTT	CASSFQDSNSNQPQHF
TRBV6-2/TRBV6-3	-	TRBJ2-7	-	TGTGCCAGCCTAGGGATGAGCTCCTACGAGCAGTACTTC	CASLGMSSYEQYF
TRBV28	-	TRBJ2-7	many	TGTGCCAGCAGTTTAGCCTCAGACAGCTCCTACGAGCAGTACTTC	CASSLASDSSYEQYF
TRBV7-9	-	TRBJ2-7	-	TGTGCCAGCAGCCTAGACGCCTACGAGCAGTACTTC	CASSLDAYEQYF
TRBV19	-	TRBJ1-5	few	TGTGCCAGTAGTATAGTCTATAGCAATCAGCCCCAGCATTTT	CASSIVYSNQPQHF